The clone carrying this TCR beta chain came up once. The record originates from a study of T cell clonotyping in hematopoietic cell transplantation. Study overall: Cytoreduction preceded collection of pretransplant recipient samples.

Clones were sequenced by immunoSEQ multiplex PCR, and TCRdb holds only the in-frame ones, with some missing. The sample holds about 41,000 clones, roughly 85% seen once. Time point of the sample: recipient sample about 28 days before transplant, after cytoreduction. This CDR3 contains 15 residues. The ends were cut back, 2 bases at V and 4 bases at J, with 14 bases in the middle. Germline V lookup: CDR1 SNHLY, CDR2 FYNNEI. The TCR was taken from a man aged 55-75 years with acute myeloid leukemia. Some clones in this sample may be carry-over from other donors' samples. Sequenced material: peripheral blood mononuclear cells, taken before stem cell transplant. The genes are TRBV2 and TRBJ1-2; TRBD1 is a possible D gene (5 bases). The CDR3 coding sequence is TGTGCCAGCAGTGAAAGGTTTTTAAGGGGCTATGGCTACACCTTC. This translates into CASSERFLRGYGYTF.